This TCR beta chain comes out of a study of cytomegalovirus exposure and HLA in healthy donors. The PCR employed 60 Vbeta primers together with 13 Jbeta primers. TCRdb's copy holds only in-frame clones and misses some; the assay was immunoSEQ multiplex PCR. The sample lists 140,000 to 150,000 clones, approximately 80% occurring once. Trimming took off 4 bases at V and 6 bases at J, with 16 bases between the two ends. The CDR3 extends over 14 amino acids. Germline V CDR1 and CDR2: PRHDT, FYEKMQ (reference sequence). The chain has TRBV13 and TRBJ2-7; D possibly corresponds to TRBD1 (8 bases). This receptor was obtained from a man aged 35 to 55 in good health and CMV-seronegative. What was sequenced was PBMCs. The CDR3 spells CASSYRGGMGEQYF. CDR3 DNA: TGTGCCAGCAGCTACAGGGGGGGTATGGGCGAGCAGTACTTC.